The 2 T cell receptor beta chains in this list originate from one sample, sequenced in a study of metastatic and nonmetastatic thyroid tumors. With MiXCR, TCRdb called clones anew from the PCR reads. The sample lists 50,000 or so clones, approximately 15% seen once, with 2.5% to 3.5% in the top ten. Every patient underwent thyroid surgery untreated. Sequencing was done on a sample of blood. These receptors all stem from a female donor with papillary thyroid cancer or a benign thyroid nodule (not recorded which). Some clones in this sample may be carry-over from other donors' samples.

The table lists this clone with a few counts. This sequence joins TRBV6-2 or TRBV6-3 and TRBJ2-1, with TRBD2 as a possible D gene (6 bases). V lost 1 base, J lost 1 base, and 17 bases lay in between. Germline V lookup: CDR1 MNHEY, CDR2 SVGEGT. The CDR3 contains 18 residues. This chain's CDR3 is CASSYLRRVRLSYNEQFF. The CDR3 DNA sequence: TGTGCCAGCAGTTACTTAAGGAGGGTCAGGCTTTCCTACAATGAGCAGTTCTTC.

At least ten counts were recorded for this clone. This chain joins TRBV27 and TRBJ1-1; 9 bases are a match to TRBD1. V was pared by 9 bases and J by 0 bases, with 5 bases of the junction left unmatched. Germline values: CDR1 MNHEY, CDR2 SMNVEV (reference sequence). The CDR3 extends over 14 amino acids. CDR3 amino acids: CASNRGLMNTEAFF. Here the CDR3 DNA reads TGTGCCAGTAACAGGGGGCTCATGAACACTGAAGCTTTCTTT.